This TCR beta chain was captured by sequencing in a study of control samples from healthy donors and cancer patients. This clone has only one observation. The protocol was immunoSEQ multiplex PCR, while the TCRdb copy is restricted to in-frame clones and leaves out a portion. The sample includes fewer than 300,000 clones, around 80% of them seen just once. V lost 1 base to trimming and J lost 3 bases, with 3 bases between them. Germline CDR1 and CDR2: MDHEN and SYDVKM. CDR3 length equals 12 residues. The receptor was isolated from a woman aged 60-70 years with lung cancer. The chain uses TRBV28 and TRBJ1-2; D is undetermined. The sequencing input was PBMCs. The CDR3 here is CASSLSHYGYTF. CDR3 DNA: TGTGCCAGCAGTTTATCCCACTATGGCTACACCTTC.